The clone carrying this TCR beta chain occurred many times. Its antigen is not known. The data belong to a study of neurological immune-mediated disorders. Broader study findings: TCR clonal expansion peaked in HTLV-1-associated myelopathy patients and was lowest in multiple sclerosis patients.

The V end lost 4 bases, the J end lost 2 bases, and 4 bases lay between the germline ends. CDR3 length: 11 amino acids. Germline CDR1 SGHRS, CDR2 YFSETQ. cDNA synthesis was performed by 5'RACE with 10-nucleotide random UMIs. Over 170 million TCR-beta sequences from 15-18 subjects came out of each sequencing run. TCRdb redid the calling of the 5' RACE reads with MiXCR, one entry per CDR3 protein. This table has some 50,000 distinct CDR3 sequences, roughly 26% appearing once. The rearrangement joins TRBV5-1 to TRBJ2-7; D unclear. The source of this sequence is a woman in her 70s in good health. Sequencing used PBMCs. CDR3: CASSTAYEQYF. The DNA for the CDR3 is TGCGCCAGCAGCACAGCCTACGAGCAGTACTTC. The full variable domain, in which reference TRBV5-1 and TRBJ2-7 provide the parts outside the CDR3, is KAGVTQTPRYLIKTRGQQVTLSCSPISGHRSVSWYQQTPGQGLQFLFEYFSETQRNKGNFPGRFSGRQFSNSRSEMNVSTLELGDSALYLCASSTAYEQYFGPGTRLTVT.